This T cell receptor beta chain was recovered during a study of blood T cell repertoires in COVID-19. About the study: Italy, Spain and the United States were the sources of the convalescent and acute COVID-19 samples. PBMCs, B-cell-depleted T cells, or T cells were the source of the cDNA or gDNA that made up the material.

There are 15 residues in the CDR3. The germline gives CDR1 LGHNA, CDR2 YSLEER. V dropped 0 bases and J dropped 5 bases, with 13 bases sitting between them. In the authors' methods: Reference gene primer amplification gave estimated nucleated cell counts. Sequencing was performed with immunoSEQ multiplex PCR; in TCRdb, only in-frame clones are kept and a portion is missing. D and trimming come from the DNA, and the V and J calls and clone size come from that table. The sample has tens of thousands of clones, roughly 92% seen once. The sequencing input was peripheral blood. The chain employs TRBV4-3 and TRBJ1-1, with D unclear. The receptor comes from a woman in her fifties or sixties with active COVID-19. The CDR3 bases are TGCGCCAGCAGCCAAGATTCGGAGGGAGGGACTGAAGCTTTCTTT. Protein sequence: CASSQDSEGGTEAFF.